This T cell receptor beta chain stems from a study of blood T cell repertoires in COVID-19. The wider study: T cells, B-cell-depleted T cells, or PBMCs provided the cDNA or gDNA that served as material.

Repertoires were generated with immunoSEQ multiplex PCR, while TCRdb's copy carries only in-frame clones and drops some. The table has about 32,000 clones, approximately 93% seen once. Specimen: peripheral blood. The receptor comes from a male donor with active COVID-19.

The DNA for the CDR3 is TGTGCCAGTAGTATCCTCGGGACAGCTAATGAAAAACTGTTTTTT. This sequence encodes CASSILGTANEKLFF. The V and J genes are TRBV19 and TRBJ1-4; 7 bases agree with TRBD1. The CDR3 sequence is 15 residues long. Looked up from germline, CDR1 is LNHDA and CDR2 is SQIVND (reference sequence). With 3 bases clipped from V and 3 bases from J, the junction kept 4 bases outside the gene matches.